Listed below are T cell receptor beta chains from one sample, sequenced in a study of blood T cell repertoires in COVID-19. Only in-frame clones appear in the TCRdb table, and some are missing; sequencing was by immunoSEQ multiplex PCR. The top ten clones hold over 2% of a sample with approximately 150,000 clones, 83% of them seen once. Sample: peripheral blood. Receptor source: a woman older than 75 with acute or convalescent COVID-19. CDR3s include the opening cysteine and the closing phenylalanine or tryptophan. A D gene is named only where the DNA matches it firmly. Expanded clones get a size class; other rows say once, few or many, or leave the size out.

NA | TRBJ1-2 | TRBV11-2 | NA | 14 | CASSLSGRGYGYTF | TGTGCCAGCAGCTTATCGGGCAGGGGATATGGCTACACCTTC
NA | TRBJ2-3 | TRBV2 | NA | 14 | CASRAYRGTDTQYF | TGTGCCAGCAGGGCTTACCGGGGGACAGATACGCAGTATTTT
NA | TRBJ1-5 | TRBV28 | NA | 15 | CASSRPGNSNQPQHF | TGTGCCAGCAGTCGCCCAGGGAATTCTAATCAGCCCCAGCATTTT
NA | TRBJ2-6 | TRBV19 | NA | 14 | CASSRSSGANVLTF | TGTGCCAGTAGTCGGTCCTCTGGGGCCAACGTCCTGACTTTC
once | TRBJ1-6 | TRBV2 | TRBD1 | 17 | CASTIQGQGGRNSPLHF | TGTGCCAGCACCATTCAAGGACAGGGTGGTCGGAATTCACCCCTCCACTTT
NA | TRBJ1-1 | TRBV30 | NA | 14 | CAWSPPGKRTEAFF | TGTGCCTGGAGTCCCCCAGGGAAACGCACTGAAGCTTTCTTT
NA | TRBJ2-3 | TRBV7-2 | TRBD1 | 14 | CASTVDRATDTQYF | TGTGCCAGCACCGTAGACAGGGCCACAGATACGCAGTATTTT
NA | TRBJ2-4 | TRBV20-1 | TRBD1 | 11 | CSFNRGDIQYF | TGCAGTTTTAACAGGGGGGACATTCAGTACTTC
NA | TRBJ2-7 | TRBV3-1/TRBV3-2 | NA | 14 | CASSHSAHSYEQYF | TGTGCCAGCAGCCACTCTGCACACTCCTACGAGCAGTACTTC
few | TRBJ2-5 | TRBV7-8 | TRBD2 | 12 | CASSFGGETQYF | TGTGCCAGCAGCTTCGGGGGGGAGACCCAGTACTTC
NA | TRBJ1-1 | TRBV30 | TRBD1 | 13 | CAWNGQGNTEAFF | TGTGCCTGGAATGGACAGGGGAACACTGAAGCTTTCTTT
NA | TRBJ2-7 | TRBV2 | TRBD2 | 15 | CASSGLAGATYEQYF | TGTGCCAGCAGTGGACTAGCGGGGGCCACCTACGAGCAGTACTTC
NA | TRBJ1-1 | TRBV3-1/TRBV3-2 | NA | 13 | CASSQDRNTEAFF | TGTGCCAGCAGCCAAGATAGGAACACTGAAGCTTTCTTT
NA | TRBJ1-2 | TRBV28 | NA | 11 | CASKWGRGYTF | TGTGCCAGCAAGTGGGGCCGTGGCTACACCTTC
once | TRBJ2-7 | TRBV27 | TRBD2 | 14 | CASRGLAGAYEQYF | TGTGCCAGCAGGGGACTAGCGGGAGCCTACGAGCAGTACTTC
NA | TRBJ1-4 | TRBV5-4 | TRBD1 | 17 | CASSLGQGIGTNEKLFF | TGTGCCAGCAGCTTGGGACAGGGGATCGGAACTAATGAAAAACTGTTTTTT
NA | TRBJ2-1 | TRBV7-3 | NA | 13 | CASSGGVRGEQFF | TGTGCCAGCAGCGGCGGGGTCCGAGGGGAGCAGTTCTTC
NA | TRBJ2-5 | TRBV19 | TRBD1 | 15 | CASSIGTGGQETQYF | TGTGCCAGTAGTATAGGGACAGGGGGACAAGAGACCCAGTACTTC
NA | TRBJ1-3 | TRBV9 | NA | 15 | CASSSPGTTGNTIYF | TGTGCCAGCAGCTCACCCGGGACTACTGGAAACACCATATATTTT